The entry that follows covers one TCR beta chain sequence. Primed by a sample-barcoded 5' primer and a J-beta primer mix, a second PCR proceeded for 7 to 11 cycles. TCRdb analysed the 5' RACE reads with MiXCR anew, one entry per CDR3 protein. The repertoire has around 820,000 distinct CDR3 sequences, around 25% of them found once; the top ten carry under 4.5%. The CDR3 has 17 residues. CDR1 is SGHAT, CDR2 FQNNGV, per germline. Trimming removed 5 bases from V and 11 bases from J; junction bases left unmatched: 19. The source of the sample is a study of blood T cells in healthy people across ages. The sample also formed part of further work on T cells of mothers and their children. That paper adds: Samples were obtained from a few healthy Caucasian mothers and their six children.

Sequencing input: blood. This receptor was identified in a boy aged 5-17 years in good health. The rearrangement joins TRBV11-2 to TRBJ2-3; 10 bases line up with TRBD2. The CDR3 DNA sequence: TGTGCCAGCAGCCCAAGGGGTCCTAGCGGGAGCGGCGTAGGGCAGTATTTT. Amino acid sequence: CASSPRGPSGSGVGQYF.